These T cell receptor beta chains were read from a single sample in a study of T cell changes during pregnancy in multiple sclerosis. Data came from immunoSEQ multiplex PCR; TCRdb stores just in-frame clones and leaves some out. Among 35,000 or so clones listed, approximately 89% were seen once. The sample in question was CD4+ T cells from peripheral blood mononuclear cells, obtained after pregnancy. The receptors derive from a female donor in good health, enrolled as a control in a pregnancy study. CDR3s include the opening cysteine and the closing phenylalanine or tryptophan. A D gene is named only where the DNA matches it firmly. Size values are once, few and many counts, or a class for expanded clones, and some rows have none.

J gene	D gene	clone size	V gene	CDR3 protein	CDR3 DNA
TRBJ2-7	TRBD1	-	TRBV9	CASSVTGSGYEQYF	TGTGCCAGCAGCGTGACAGGGAGTGGGTACGAGCAGTACTTC
TRBJ2-2	TRBD2	-	TRBV11-3	CASSPLAGSGELFF	TGTGCCAGCAGCCCTCTAGCGGGGTCCGGGGAGCTGTTTTTT
TRBJ2-7	-	-	TRBV7-2	CASAISYEQYF	TGTGCCAGCGCGATCTCCTACGAGCAGTACTTC
TRBJ2-7	-	-	TRBV5-5	CASSFQGSYEQYF	TGTGCCAGCAGCTTTCAGGGCTCCTACGAGCAGTACTTC
TRBJ2-7	TRBD2	-	TRBV19	CASSIGGLAGEDEQYF	TGTGCCAGTAGTATTGGGGGACTAGCGGGAGAGGACGAGCAGTACTTC
TRBJ1-5	-	few	TRBV2	CASSESRVGSQPQHF	TGTGCCAGCAGTGAATCCAGGGTCGGTAGTCAGCCCCAGCATTTT
TRBJ1-6	-	-	TRBV7-3	CASSLSGGGNSPLHF	TGTGCCAGCAGCTTAAGCGGGGGAGGTAATTCACCCCTCCACTTT
TRBJ2-1	-	once	TRBV5-1	CASSLGRGPYNEQFF	TGCGCCAGCAGCTTGGGGCGGGGACCCTACAATGAGCAGTTCTTC
TRBJ2-7	TRBD1	-	TRBV7-9	CASSSLRDRISYEQYF	TGTGCCAGCAGCTCTCTCCGGGACAGGATCTCCTACGAGCAGTACTTC
TRBJ1-1	TRBD1	-	TRBV29-1	CSVDLDRVTEAFF	TGCAGCGTGGATTTAGACAGGGTGACTGAAGCTTTCTTT
TRBJ2-5	-	-	TRBV9	CASSVEGGKETQYF	TGTGCCAGCAGCGTAGAAGGGGGTAAAGAGACCCAGTACTTC
TRBJ2-5	TRBD2	-	TRBV4-1	CASSQGSGADETQYF	TGCGCCAGCAGCCAAGGTAGCGGGGCCGACGAGACCCAGTACTTC
TRBJ1-6	-	-	TRBV5-6	CASSETVTPSSYNSPLHF	TGTGCCAGCAGCGAGACAGTGACTCCTAGCTCCTATAATTCACCCCTCCACTTT
TRBJ1-5	-	-	TRBV10-3	CAISGQRWDQPQHF	TGTGCCATCAGCGGACAACGGTGGGATCAGCCCCAGCATTTT
TRBJ1-1	-	-	TRBV6-5	CASYGAGGPLEAFF	TGTGCCAGTTACGGCGCCGGCGGGCCCCTTGAAGCTTTCTTT
TRBJ2-1	-	-	TRBV7-2	CASSLESGGVNNEQFF	TGTGCCAGCAGCTTAGAGTCCGGCGGGGTAAACAATGAGCAGTTCTTC
TRBJ1-1	-	-	TRBV7-3	CASSIGQNTEAFF	TGTGCCAGCAGCATAGGACAGAACACTGAAGCTTTCTTT
TRBJ2-4	-	-	TRBV9	CASSVRGGLENIQYF	TGTGCCAGCAGCGTTAGGGGGGGGCTCGAAAACATTCAGTACTTC
TRBJ2-7	-	-	TRBV4-3	CASSRVTGTGDEQYF	TGCGCCAGCAGCCGAGTGACTGGGACGGGGGACGAGCAGTACTTC
TRBJ1-1	TRBD1	-	TRBV6-1	CASSATGGTEAFF	TGTGCCAGCAGTGCAACAGGGGGCACTGAAGCTTTCTTT
TRBJ1-2	-	-	TRBV18	CASSRGRDYGYTF	TGTGCCAGCTCAAGGGGTAGGGACTATGGCTACACCTTC
TRBJ2-3	TRBD2	-	TRBV5-4	CASSGGGGASTDTQYF	TGTGCCAGCAGTGGCGGCGGGGGGGCGAGCACAGATACGCAGTATTTT
TRBJ1-1	TRBD1	once	TRBV2	CASSGQVQLNTEAFF	TGTGCCAGCAGCGGACAGGTGCAGTTGAACACTGAAGCTTTCTTT
TRBJ2-7	-	-	TRBV5-4	CASSWRGSYEQYF	TGTGCCAGCAGCTGGAGGGGCTCCTACGAGCAGTACTTC
TRBJ2-2	-	-	TRBV11-2	CASSLDRAGPNTGELFF	TGTGCCAGCAGCTTAGATCGGGCGGGACCTAACACCGGGGAGCTGTTTTTT
TRBJ1-6	TRBD1	-	TRBV4-3	CASSQARQGAGSPLHF	TGCGCCAGCAGCCAAGCCAGACAGGGGGCGGGTTCACCCCTCCACTTT
TRBJ1-6	TRBD1	-	TRBV6-5	CASSYGDRVVSPLHF	TGTGCCAGCAGTTACGGAGACAGGGTGGTTTCACCCCTCCACTTT
TRBJ1-1	TRBD1	-	TRBV14	CASSQRVRTGDTEAFF	TGTGCCAGCAGCCAAAGAGTGCGGACAGGGGACACTGAAGCTTTCTTT
TRBJ1-5	TRBD1	-	TRBV2	CASRDRDRGNQPQHF	TGTGCCAGCAGAGACCGGGACAGGGGGAATCAGCCCCAGCATTTT
TRBJ1-1	TRBD1	-	TRBV10-3	CAITLGQGLADTEAFF	TGTGCCATCACCCTAGGACAGGGGCTGGCGGACACTGAAGCTTTCTTT
TRBJ1-2	TRBD1	-	TRBV5-1	CASSTGTGGPTGYGYTF	TGCGCCAGCAGCACCGGGACAGGGGGCCCCACCGGGTATGGCTACACCTTC
TRBJ1-2	TRBD1	-	TRBV5-1	CASSLQGAGDGYTF	TGCGCCAGCAGCTTGCAGGGGGCGGGTGATGGCTACACCTTC
TRBJ2-5	TRBD1	-	TRBV10-3	CAIRGDRQETQYF	TGTGCCATCAGGGGGGACAGACAAGAGACCCAGTACTTC
TRBJ2-7	-	-	TRBV11-3	CASSKSTSYEQYF	TGTGCCAGCAGCAAGAGTACCTCCTACGAGCAGTACTTC
TRBJ1-6	TRBD1	-	TRBV13	CASSDRSDRAHLHF	TGTGCCAGCAGCGACCGATCCGACAGGGCCCACCTCCACTTT
TRBJ2-1	TRBD1	-	TRBV4-2	CASSQGGVRDRSRVEQFF	TGTGCCAGCAGCCAAGGGGGGGTCCGGGACAGGTCCCGGGTCGAGCAGTTCTTC
TRBJ2-3	TRBD2	-	TRBV4-1	CASSSPTSGSKDTQYF	TGCGCCAGCAGCTCCCCGACTAGCGGGAGTAAAGATACGCAGTATTTT
TRBJ2-2	-	-	TRBV2	CASVDSNTGELFF	TGTGCCAGCGTGGACAGTAACACCGGGGAGCTGTTTTTT
TRBJ2-4	TRBD2	-	TRBV7-8	CASSPRMKLAGGPTKNIQYF	TGTGCCAGCAGCCCACGAATGAAGCTAGCGGGGGGGCCGACCAAAAACATTCAGTACTTC
TRBJ2-7	TRBD2	-	TRBV12-5	CASGWGLAAYYEQYF	TGTGCTAGTGGTTGGGGACTAGCGGCATACTACGAGCAGTACTTC
TRBJ1-6	-	-	TRBV28	CASSSGTYSPLHF	TGTGCCAGCAGTTCCGGGACATATTCACCCCTCCACTTT
TRBJ1-3	TRBD1	-	TRBV5-1	CASSWDRSSGNTIYF	TGCGCCAGCAGCTGGGACAGGAGCTCTGGAAACACCATATATTTT
TRBJ2-2	TRBD2	-	TRBV10-1	CASSLSTSAGELFF	TGCGCCAGCAGCCTTTCTACTAGCGCCGGGGAGCTGTTTTTT
TRBJ2-5	TRBD1	-	TRBV25-1	CASSPGTGFQETQYF	TGTGCCAGCAGTCCCGGGACAGGGTTTCAAGAGACCCAGTACTTC
TRBJ1-6	TRBD1	-	TRBV19	CASRSVGQGNSPLHF	TGTGCCAGTAGATCGGTAGGACAGGGGAATTCACCCCTCCACTTT
TRBJ1-1	-	-	TRBV6-4	CASSKEAGRWNTEAFF	TGTGCCAGCAGCAAAGAGGCAGGGCGGTGGAACACTGAAGCTTTCTTT
TRBJ2-7	-	-	TRBV27	CASSRIRAFSSYEQYF	TGTGCCAGCAGCCGCATCAGGGCGTTCAGCTCCTACGAGCAGTACTTC
TRBJ1-1	-	-	TRBV11-2	CASSLDRGTPMNTEAFF	TGTGCCAGCAGCTTAGATCGGGGTACCCCCATGAACACTGAAGCTTTCTTT
TRBJ2-3	-	-	TRBV30	CAWNGGTDTQYF	TGTGCCTGGAATGGAGGCACAGATACGCAGTATTTT
TRBJ1-3	TRBD1	-	TRBV5-1	CASSGGEGAFGNTIYF	TGCGCCAGCAGCGGTGGCGAGGGGGCGTTCGGAAACACCATATATTTT
TRBJ2-7	TRBD1	-	TRBV7-2	CASSLGTGPTLEQYF	TGTGCCAGCAGCTTAGGGACAGGACCCACCCTGGAGCAGTACTTC
TRBJ2-5	TRBD1	-	TRBV18	CASSRGQGVVETQYF	TGTGCCAGCTCCCGGGGACAGGGGGTCGTCGAGACCCAGTACTTC
TRBJ2-7	-	-	TRBV5-8	CASSLGGYKLWEQYF	TGTGCCTCCAGCTTGGGCGGGTATAAGCTTTGGGAGCAGTACTTC
TRBJ1-5	TRBD1	-	TRBV28	CASSSEQGMGNQPQHF	TGTGCCAGCAGTTCCGAACAGGGGATGGGCAATCAGCCCCAGCATTTT
TRBJ2-1	-	-	TRBV14	CASSQGMGLRNNEQFF	TGTGCCAGCAGCCAGGGTATGGGGCTACGGAACAATGAGCAGTTCTTC
TRBJ1-5	-	-	TRBV6-5	CASSSVTAVNQPQHF	TGTGCCAGCAGCTCCGTGACAGCAGTCAATCAGCCCCAGCATTTT
TRBJ1-3	-	-	TRBV18	CASSPPSGFGNTIYF	TGTGCCAGCTCACCACCGTCGGGGTTTGGAAACACCATATATTTT